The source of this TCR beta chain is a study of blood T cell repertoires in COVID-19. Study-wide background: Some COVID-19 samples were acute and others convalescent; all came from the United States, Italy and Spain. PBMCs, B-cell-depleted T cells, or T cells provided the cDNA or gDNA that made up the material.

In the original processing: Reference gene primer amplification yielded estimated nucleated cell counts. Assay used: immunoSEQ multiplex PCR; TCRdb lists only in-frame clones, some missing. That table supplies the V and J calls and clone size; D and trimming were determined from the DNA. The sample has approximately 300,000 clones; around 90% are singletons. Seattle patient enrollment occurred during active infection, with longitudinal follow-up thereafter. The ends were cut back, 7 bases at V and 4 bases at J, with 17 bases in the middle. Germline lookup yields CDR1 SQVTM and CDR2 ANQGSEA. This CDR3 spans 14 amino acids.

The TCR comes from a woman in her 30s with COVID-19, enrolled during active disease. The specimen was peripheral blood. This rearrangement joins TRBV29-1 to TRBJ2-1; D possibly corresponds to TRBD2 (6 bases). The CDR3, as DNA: TGCAGCGCTGGACCGGGAGTACATTACAATGAGCAGTTCTTC. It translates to CSAGPGVHYNEQFF.